This is a list of T cell receptor beta chains from one sample in a study of T cells in Graves' hyperthyroidism and ophthalmopathy. Via MiXCR, TCRdb re-called the multiplex PCR reads, giving one row per CDR3 protein. This sample carries more than 500,000 distinct CDR3 sequences, 40% to 50% of them seen once, and the ten largest clones take 44%. The sequenced sample was peripheral blood or thyroid tissue (not recorded which). These receptors originate from an adult woman with Graves' disease, either hyperthyroidism or ophthalmopathy (not recorded which). Both conserved end residues are part of each CDR3. The order of the fields is D gene, clone size, J gene, V gene, CDR3 protein, CDR3 DNA. D genes are given only for firm matches. Clone size, where shown, is once, few, many, or a class for clones that have expanded.

D gene: TRBD1; clone size: .; J gene: TRBJ2-7; V gene: TRBV7-2; CDR3 protein: CASSNPPRDRNYEQYF; CDR3 DNA: TGTGCCAGCAGCAACCCCCCCCGGGACAGGAACTACGAGCAGTACTTC
D gene: .; clone size: many; J gene: TRBJ1-5; V gene: TRBV7-9; CDR3 protein: CASSLGSPNQPQHF; CDR3 DNA: TGTGCCAGCAGCTTAGGGAGCCCCAATCAGCCCCAGCATTTT
D gene: .; clone size: .; J gene: TRBJ1-5; V gene: TRBV7-8; CDR3 protein: CASSLLRQKNQPQHF; CDR3 DNA: TGTGCCAGCAGCTTACTTCGACAGAAAAATCAGCCCCAGCATTTT
D gene: .; clone size: .; J gene: TRBJ2-7; V gene: TRBV28; CDR3 protein: CASSLKGVLDEQYF; CDR3 DNA: TGTGCCAGCAGTTTAAAAGGGGTACTCGACGAGCAGTACTTC
D gene: .; clone size: .; J gene: TRBJ1-1; V gene: TRBV14; CDR3 protein: CASSEHLGDTEAFF; CDR3 DNA: TGTGCCAGCAGCGAACATCTCGGGGACACTGAAGCTTTCTTT
D gene: .; clone size: .; J gene: TRBJ1-5; V gene: TRBV6-2/TRBV6-3; CDR3 protein: CASSYRQPTYSNQPQHF; CDR3 DNA: TGTGCCAGCAGTTACAGGCAGCCTACCTATAGCAATCAGCCCCAGCATTTT
D gene: .; clone size: many; J gene: TRBJ1-6; V gene: TRBV6-5; CDR3 protein: CASSYSPGRGDSPLHF; CDR3 DNA: TGTGCCAGCAGTTACTCTCCGGGAAGGGGAGATTCACCCCTCCACTTT
D gene: .; clone size: .; J gene: TRBJ1-6; V gene: TRBV7-2; CDR3 protein: CASAERGADSPLHF; CDR3 DNA: TGTGCCAGCGCGGAGCGGGGGGCGGATTCACCCCTCCACTTT
D gene: TRBD1; clone size: many; J gene: TRBJ1-6; V gene: TRBV20-1; CDR3 protein: CSALTGNNSPLHF; CDR3 DNA: TGCAGTGCTTTGACAGGGAATAATTCACCCCTCCACTTT
D gene: .; clone size: few; J gene: TRBJ2-7; V gene: TRBV7-9; CDR3 protein: CASSQGFGYEQYF; CDR3 DNA: TGTGCCAGCAGCCAAGGATTCGGCTACGAGCAGTACTTC
D gene: .; clone size: .; J gene: TRBJ1-1; V gene: TRBV7-2; CDR3 protein: CASSLAVGGENTEAFF; CDR3 DNA: TGTGCCAGCAGCTTAGCCGTAGGCGGGGAGAACACTGAAGCTTTCTTT
D gene: .; clone size: many; J gene: TRBJ1-1; V gene: TRBV25-1; CDR3 protein: CASSEYGGNTEAFF; CDR3 DNA: TGTGCCAGCAGTGAATATGGGGGGAACACTGAAGCTTTCTTT
D gene: TRBD1; clone size: few; J gene: TRBJ1-6; V gene: TRBV20-1; CDR3 protein: CSALDRVNSPLHF; CDR3 DNA: TGCAGTGCCCTGGACAGGGTCAATTCACCCCTCCACTTT
D gene: .; clone size: once; J gene: TRBJ2-7; V gene: TRBV7-2; CDR3 protein: CASSLEQEGEQYF; CDR3 DNA: TGTGCCAGCAGCTTGGAACAGGAAGGCGAGCAGTACTTC
D gene: .; clone size: few; J gene: TRBJ2-7; V gene: TRBV12-3/TRBV12-4; CDR3 protein: CASSPFENSYEQYF; CDR3 DNA: TGTGCCAGCAGCCCCTTTGAGAATTCCTACGAGCAGTACTTC
D gene: .; clone size: many; J gene: TRBJ1-1; V gene: TRBV2; CDR3 protein: CASSQGQFNTEAFF; CDR3 DNA: TGTGCCAGCAGCCAGGGACAATTTAACACTGAAGCTTTCTTT
D gene: TRBD1; clone size: .; J gene: TRBJ2-7; V gene: TRBV11-2; CDR3 protein: CASSLTGTEEQYF; CDR3 DNA: TGTGCCAGCAGCTTAACCGGGACAGAAGAGCAGTACTTC
D gene: .; clone size: few; J gene: TRBJ1-1; V gene: TRBV28; CDR3 protein: CASKQRTEAFF; CDR3 DNA: TGTGCCAGCAAACAGCGGACTGAAGCTTTCTTT
D gene: TRBD1; clone size: many; J gene: TRBJ1-1; V gene: TRBV10-2; CDR3 protein: CASSVGQGHTGNTEAFF; CDR3 DNA: TGCGCCAGCAGTGTGGGACAGGGGCATACTGGGAACACTGAAGCTTTCTTT
D gene: TRBD2; clone size: few; J gene: TRBJ2-7; V gene: TRBV27; CDR3 protein: CASSHLGTSGYEQYF; CDR3 DNA: TGTGCCAGCAGCCACCTCGGGACTAGCGGATACGAGCAGTACTTC
D gene: .; clone size: many; J gene: TRBJ2-5; V gene: TRBV11-1; CDR3 protein: CASSLTVQETQYF; CDR3 DNA: TGTGCCAGCAGCTTGACAGTACAAGAGACCCAGTACTTC
D gene: TRBD1; clone size: .; J gene: TRBJ1-5; V gene: TRBV20-1; CDR3 protein: CSARATGDTNQPQHF; CDR3 DNA: TGCAGTGCTAGAGCGACAGGGGATACGAATCAGCCCCAGCATTTT
D gene: .; clone size: few; J gene: TRBJ1-1; V gene: TRBV7-9; CDR3 protein: CASSSPPGMNTEAFF; CDR3 DNA: TGTGCCAGCAGCTCCCCCCCGGGGATGAACACTGAAGCTTTCTTT
D gene: .; clone size: many; J gene: TRBJ2-7; V gene: TRBV5-5; CDR3 protein: CASSLWSSYEQYF; CDR3 DNA: TGTGCCAGCAGCTTGTGGAGCTCCTACGAGCAGTACTTC
D gene: .; clone size: many; J gene: TRBJ1-2; V gene: TRBV7-8; CDR3 protein: CASSLTVADGYTF; CDR3 DNA: TGTGCCAGCAGCTTAACAGTTGCGGATGGCTACACCTTC